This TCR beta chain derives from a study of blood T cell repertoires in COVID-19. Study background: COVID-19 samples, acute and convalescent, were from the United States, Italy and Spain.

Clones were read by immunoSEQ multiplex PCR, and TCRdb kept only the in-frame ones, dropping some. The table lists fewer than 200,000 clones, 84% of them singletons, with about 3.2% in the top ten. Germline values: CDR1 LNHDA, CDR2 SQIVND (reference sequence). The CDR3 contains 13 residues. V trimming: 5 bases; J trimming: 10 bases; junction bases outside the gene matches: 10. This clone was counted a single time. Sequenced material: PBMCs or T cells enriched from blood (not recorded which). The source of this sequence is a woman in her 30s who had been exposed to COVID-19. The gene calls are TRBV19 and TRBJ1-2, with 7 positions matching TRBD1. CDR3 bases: TGTGCCAGTAGTCCCCTGGGCACAGGGGTCTACACCTTC. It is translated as CASSPLGTGVYTF.